This record covers a single T cell receptor (beta chain). An end of the junction does not agree with germline; a read error may underlie this. Germline V gene data show CDR1 as SSHAT and CDR2 as FNYEAQ (reference sequence). This CDR3 has 17 amino acids. Molecular barcoding with unique molecular identifiers was used for the TCRbeta library. A single record per CDR3 protein comes from TCRdb applying MiXCR to the PCR reads. The profile shows about 600,000 distinct CDR3 sequences, 10% to 13% of them singletons. This sample stems from a study of T-cell reconstitution after alpha-beta-depleted transplantation in children.

The sample consisted of PBMCs from the stem cell graft donor, taken from the stem cell graft. V is TRBV7-7 and J is TRBJ2-3; D remains unclear. This receptor was obtained from a human donor who donated a stem cell graft to a child with acute myeloid leukemia. CDR3 residues: CASSLGIGGSGTDTQYF. The CDR3 DNA reads TGTGCTAGCAGCTTAGGAATCGGCGGTTCCGGCACAGATACGCAGTATTTT.